This TCR beta chain was recorded in a study of blood T cell repertoires in COVID-19. Across the whole study: T cells, B-cell-depleted T cells, or PBMCs provided the cDNA or gDNA that served as material.

In the authors' workflow: Using reference gene primer amplification, nucleated cell counts were estimated. Only in-frame clones appear in the TCRdb table, and some are missing; sequencing was by immunoSEQ multiplex PCR. The V and J calls and clone size were taken over from that table, and D and trimming were inferred from the DNA. The sample includes about 120,000 clones, over 75% of them seen just once. Sequenced material: peripheral blood. The TCR was taken from a woman between 65 and 79 years old with acute or convalescent COVID-19.

CDR3 protein: CASRLAALSGELFF. As DNA, the CDR3 is TGTGCCAGCCGTCTAGCGGCCTTATCCGGGGAGCTGTTTTTT. This chain joins TRBV2 and TRBJ2-2, with TRBD2 matching 7 bases. The germline V gene has CDR1 SNHLY and CDR2 FYNNEI. V shed 8 bases, J shed 6 bases, and the junction held 9 bases outside the gene matches. The CDR3 has 14 amino acids.